This TCR beta chain was recorded in a study of tumor T cells in aggressive B-cell lymphoma. The CDR3 length is 14 residues. V was shortened by 3 bases and J by 3 bases, with 9 bases between the two germline ends. Germline values: CDR1 SGHDN, CDR2 FVKESK. This table comes from immunoSEQ multiplex PCR, and its TCRdb copy is limited to in-frame clones, with some not included. This sample has some 7,900 clones, with over 80% found just once. The chain joins TRBV14 to TRBJ1-3; D perhaps matches TRBD1 (6 bases). The sample comprised tumor tissue. The TCR originated in an adult with diffuse large B cell lymphoma. The CDR3 reads CASSHGQRGNTIYF. As DNA, the CDR3 is TGTGCCAGCAGCCACGGACAGCGTGGAAACACCATATATTTT.